The 16 T cell receptor beta chains presented below share a single source sample, sequenced in a study of shared clonotypes between healthy human individuals. The method was immunoSEQ multiplex PCR; TCRdb's version includes in-frame clones alone and lacks a portion of them. The sample includes hundreds of thousands of clones, around 73% of them seen just once. The sequenced sample was memory CD4+ T cells sorted from blood. Noted subset: CD45RA-negative fraction. Receptors were obtained from a woman between 25 and 40 years old in good health.

The rearrangement joins TRBV13 to TRBJ2-3; 8 bases match TRBD2. The CDR3 is made up of 21 amino acids. Per germline, CDR1 PRHDT and CDR2 FYEKMQ (reference sequence). V gave up 5 bases and J gave up 0 bases; unmatched junction bases: 22. CDR3: CASSPSPFTSGHPPSTDTQYF. In DNA form, the CDR3 reads TGTGCCAGCAGCCCATCACCCTTTACTAGCGGCCACCCTCCTAGCACAGATACGCAGTATTTT.

This clone was picked up a small number of times. This sequence joins TRBV27 and TRBJ2-1, with D possibly being TRBD2 (6 bases). Per the germline V gene, CDR1 is MNHEY and CDR2 is SMNVEV (reference sequence). Trimming stripped 6 bases from V and 0 bases from J, with 12 bases between. The CDR3 totals 15 residues. In DNA form, the CDR3 reads TGTGCCAGCAGCTGGAGGGCCGGCTCCTACAATGAGCAGTTCTTC. Translated: CASSWRAGSYNEQFF.

This clone appeared a few times. CDR3 amino acids: CATSLREFGATGELFF. Here the CDR3 DNA reads TGTGCCACCAGCCTCCGGGAGTTTGGGGCAACCGGGGAGCTGTTTTTT. V usage is TRBV15 and J usage is TRBJ2-2; D perhaps matches TRBD2 (6 bases). V lost 5 bases, J lost 5 bases, and 18 bases lay in between. Germline CDR1 reads LNHNV; CDR2 reads YYDKDF (reference sequence). CDR3 length: 16 residues.

This chain connects TRBV28 to TRBJ2-3, with D possibly TRBD2 on 6 matching bases. The CDR3 runs to 18 residues. Trimming cost V 4 bases and J 3 bases, with 23 bases left between them. Germline-derived CDR1 and CDR2 are MDHEN and SYDVKM. The CDR3 DNA follows: TGTGCCAGCAGTTCCGTTATCATGCGGGGCTGGGAGACAGATACGCAGTATTTT. Translated, it gives CASSSVIMRGWETDTQYF.

The CDR3 coding sequence is TGTGCCAGCAGCAAACCTGGACCTCCGGCCGAGCAGTACTTC. Its protein is CASSKPGPPAEQYF. This chain connects TRBV21-1 to TRBJ2-7. TRBV21-1 is a documented pseudogene. The CDR3 covers 14 residues.

The V gene is TRBV25-1, the J gene TRBJ1-4; possible D gene TRBD1, 5 bases. Germline CDR1 is MGHDK and CDR2 is SYGVNS. V shed 3 bases and J shed 8 bases, with 7 bases lying between them. The CDR3 is 12 residues long. As DNA, the CDR3 is TGTGCCAGCAGTGAGACAGAAGAAAAACTGTTTTTT. It specifies CASSETEEKLFF.

This clone was seen many times. The chain couples TRBV7-8 to TRBJ1-1, with D hard to call. This CDR3 spans 15 amino acids. V was shortened by 6 bases and J by 1 base, with 15 bases between the two germline ends. From germline, CDR1 is SGHVS and CDR2 FQNEAQ. CDR3 loop: CASSPTRTGNTEAFF. CDR3 sequence (DNA): TGTGCCAGCAGTCCCACTCGGACGGGGAACACTGAAGCTTTCTTT.

CDR3 sequence (DNA): TGTGCCAGTAGTATAGGGGATCTTGGCAATCAGCCCCAGCATTTT. Its translation is CASSIGDLGNQPQHF. V and J are TRBV19 and TRBJ1-5; no reliable D call. The CDR3 has 15 amino acids. V lost 1 base, J lost 2 bases, and 9 bases lay in between. From germline, CDR1 is LNHDA and CDR2 SQIVND (reference sequence).

The chain combines TRBV15 with TRBJ2-3, with a weak D call TRBD2 (5 bases). CDR1 is LNHNV, CDR2 YYDKDF, per germline (reference sequence). CDR3 length: 14 residues. Trimming took off 5 bases at V and 4 bases at J, with 13 bases between the two ends. The CDR3 DNA sequence: TGTGCCACCAGCCGCTTGGGAGTCGCAGATACGCAGTATTTT. This sequence encodes CATSRLGVADTQYF.

V usage is TRBV18 and J usage is TRBJ2-7, with D possibly matching TRBD2 (6 bases). CDR1 is KGHSH, CDR2 LQKENI, per germline. Trimming stripped 3 bases from V and 2 bases from J, with 17 bases between. CDR3 size: 16 residues. CDR3 sequence reads: CASSPFAGRVAYEQYF. The CDR3 DNA reads TGTGCCAGCTCACCGTTCGCGGGGCGCGTGGCCTACGAGCAGTACTTC.

This chain connects TRBV28 to TRBJ2-3; D unresolved. Trimming pared 5 bases from V and 6 bases from J, leaving 6 bases between. Germline V gene lookup returns CDR1 MDHEN and CDR2 SYDVKM. The CDR3 is made up of 11 amino acids. The CDR3 sequence is CASSTADTQYF. The CDR3, as DNA: TGTGCCAGCAGTACCGCCGATACGCAGTATTTT. The full variable domain, its missing parts supplied by reference TRBV28 and TRBJ2-3, is DVKVTQSSRYLVKRTGEKVFLECVQDMDHENMFWYRQDPGLGLRLIYFSYDVKMKEKGDIPEGYSVSREKKERFSLILESASTNQTSMYLCASSTADTQYFGPGTRLTVL.

The chain links TRBV18 to TRBJ2-3; D is unresolved. This CDR3 contains 15 residues. Trimming removed 4 bases from V and 1 base from J, with 12 bases in between. Germline CDR1 KGHSH, CDR2 LQKENI. CDR3 in DNA: TGTGCCAGCTCACAAGACGGAAAAGGCACAGATACGCAGTATTTT. Protein: CASSQDGKGTDTQYF.

This chain joins TRBV4-1 and TRBJ2-5; weak D call: TRBD1 (7 bases). Trimming removed 4 bases at V and 2 bases at J, with 17 bases between. Germline CDR1 and CDR2: MGHRA and YSYEKL. The CDR3 is made up of 16 amino acids. The DNA for the CDR3 is TGCGCCAGCAGCCCTGTACCAGGGGGGCGACAAGAGACCCAGTACTTC. Residues: CASSPVPGGRQETQYF.

A few counts support this clone. This chain uses TRBV18 with TRBJ2-7, with D hard to call. This CDR3 is built from 12 residues. Germline V gives CDR1 KGHSH, CDR2 LQKENI. V was clipped by 6 bases and J by 3 bases, with 9 bases between them. CDR3 nucleotides: TGTGCCAGCTCGTTCGATAGCTACGAGCAGTACTTC. Translated, it gives CASSFDSYEQYF.

This clone turned up a few times. Other DNA sequences in this specimen translate into the identical CDR3. The chain uses TRBV2 and TRBJ2-1, with 9 bases matching TRBD2. The length of the CDR3 is 15 residues. Germline V lookup: CDR1 SNHLY, CDR2 FYNNEI. Unmatched junction bases numbered 3, after V lost 6 bases and J lost 0 bases. Here the CDR3 reads CASSLSGSSYNEQFF. CDR3 DNA: TGTGCCAGCAGCCTTAGCGGGAGCTCCTACAATGAGCAGTTCTTC. The variable domain in full, with the rest retrieved from reference TRBV2 and TRBJ2-1, is EPEVTQTPSHQVTQMGQEVILRCVPISNHLYFYWYRQILGQKVEFLVSFYNNEISEKSEIFDDQFSVERPDGSNFTLKIRSTKLEDSAMYFCASSLSGSSYNEQFFGPGTRLTVL.

The rearrangement joins TRBV7-8 to TRBJ1-5; D not certain. The ends were cut back, 3 bases at V and 7 bases at J, with 10 bases in the middle. Germline V lookup: CDR1 SGHVS, CDR2 FQNEAQ. The CDR3 is made up of 13 amino acids. DNA of the CDR3: TGTGCCAGCAGCTTCATGGGTGGGCAGCCCCAGCATTTT. Translated, it gives CASSFMGGQPQHF.